This TCR beta chain came from a study of shared clonotypes between healthy human individuals. Profiled with immunoSEQ multiplex PCR; TCRdb holds only in-frame clones, not every one. The data show 700,000 or so clones, with 72% seen just once and approximately 1.8% held by the top ten. Material for sequencing was memory CD4+ T cells sorted from blood. Subset defined: CD45RA-negative fraction. This clonotype was obtained from a woman aged 25 to 39 in good health.

CDR3: CASSVGWVAETQYF. CDR3 DNA: TGTGCCAGCAGCGTAGGTTGGGTCGCAGAGACCCAGTACTTC. The V call is TRBV9, the J call TRBJ2-5; D not resolved. The CDR3 loop spans 14 amino acids. The V and J ends lost 0 bases and 4 bases respectively, with 10 bases between them. In germline, CDR1 is SGDLS, CDR2 YYNGEE.